This TCR beta chain was identified during a study of blood T cells in healthy people across ages. Notes on the study in general: Long-lived donors exceeded aged donors in naive CD4+ cells and diversity. The study found TCR beta diversity correlated strongly with naive T cell percentage.

Ranging in age from roughly 6 to 95, the donors were healthy Caucasian individuals from Russia. The germline gives CDR1 DFQATT, CDR2 SNEGSKA (reference sequence). Losses at the gene ends were 5 bases for V and 6 bases for J; bases not matched to a gene: 12. The CDR3 is 16 residues long. Alongside a J-beta primer mix, a sample-barcoded 5' primer served in a second PCR lasting roughly 6 to 11 cycles. MiXCR, run by TCRdb on the 5' RACE reads, gives a single entry per CDR3 protein. The table lists about 1 million distinct CDR3 sequences, 45% of them singletons. This clonotype was counted only a few times. The target antigen is unknown.

The origin of this receptor is a woman aged 60-70 years in good health. The sample taken for sequencing was blood. The V and J genes are TRBV20-1 and TRBJ2-5, with TRBD2 identical over 13 bases. The CDR3 is CSALGAGTSGTKTQYF. CDR3 DNA sequence: TGCAGTGCTCTCGGAGCTGGGACTAGCGGGACGAAGACCCAGTACTTC.